The next 23 T cell receptor beta chains were all read from a single sample in a study of blood T cells in healthy people across ages. Next came a second PCR, run for about 6 to 12 cycles, which used a sample-barcoded 5' primer along with a J-beta primer mix. A single record per CDR3 protein comes from TCRdb applying MiXCR to the 5' RACE reads. Here the sample spans about 800,000 distinct CDR3 sequences, 20% to 30% being singletons. This sample was also put to use in a study of T cells of mothers and their children.

Sequencing was carried out using blood. The receptors stem from a boy under 18 in good health.

The sample holds a few counts of this clonotype. The chain carries TRBV24-1 and TRBJ2-4; D might be TRBD2 (6 bases). V was clipped by 5 bases and J by 8 bases, with 12 bases between them. The germline V gene encodes CDR1 KGHDR and CDR2 SFDVKD. CDR3 length equals 13 residues. This CDR3 is CATSAGWGDIQYF. The CDR3 nucleotides are TGTGCCACCAGTGCCGGCTGGGGGGACATTCAGTACTTC.

This rearrangement joins TRBV6-2 or TRBV6-3 to TRBJ2-1; D unclear. This CDR3 is built from 11 residues. Deletions cut 4 bases from V and 12 bases from J, with 10 bases between. Germline lookup yields CDR1 MNHEY and CDR2 SVGEGT. The CDR3, as DNA: TGTGCCAGCAGTTCAACCCGGCGGCAGTTCTTC. The encoded protein is CASSSTRRQFF.

Remarks on this clonotype: A read error may account for a junction end that differs from germline. This sequence joins TRBV6-2 or TRBV6-3 and TRBJ2-5; 7 nucleotides match TRBD1. TRBJ2-7 explains the end of the DNA better; the J call may be wrong. Germline-derived CDR1 and CDR2 are MNHEY and SVGEGT. CDR3 length: 13 residues. This CDR3 is CASSRGQSFEQYF. The CDR3 DNA sequence: TGTGCCAGCAGTAGGGGACAGTCCTTCGAGCAGTACTTC.

This clonotype was detected a few times. J is TRBJ1-4 and V is TRBV3-1; D is unresolved. The V gene lost 1 base and the J gene lost 8 bases, with 17 bases spanning the gap. There are 16 residues in the CDR3. From germline, CDR1 is LGHDT and CDR2 YNNKEL (reference sequence). The CDR3 bases are TGTGCCAGCAGCCAAGTCCCCGGCAGGCGAGGCGAAAAACTGTTTTTT. Encoded protein: CASSQVPGRRGEKLFF. Supplemented by reference TRBV3-1 and TRBJ1-4, the full variable domain reads DTAVSQTPKYLVTQMGNDKSIKCEQNLGHDTMYWYKQDSKKFLKIMFSYNNKELIINETVPNRFSPKSPDKAHLNLHINSLELGDSAVYFCASSQVPGRRGEKLFFGSGTQLSVL.

The CDR3 bases are TGTGCCAGCCGGGCCAGGAGCTCCTACGAGCAGTACTTC. It is translated as CASRARSSYEQYF. This chain links TRBV6-1 with TRBJ2-7, with unresolved D. The CDR3 totals 13 residues. V gave up 8 bases and J gave up 0 bases, with 11 bases separating them. Germline V gene lookup returns CDR1 MNHNS and CDR2 SASEGT.

To note about this clonotype: One junction end disagrees with the germline gene, perhaps due to a read error. The chain carries TRBV20-1 and TRBJ1-6; D is unresolved. The CDR3 totals 17 residues. Germline-derived CDR1 and CDR2 are DFQATT and SNEGSKA (reference sequence). This chain's CDR3 is CSAHLRQDTLRNSPLRF. The CDR3 DNA reads as TGCAGTGCCCACCTACGGCAGGATACGCTTAGAAACTCACCCCTCCGCTTT.

The chain links TRBV6-2 or TRBV6-3 to TRBJ2-7; 11 bases map to TRBD2. Unmatched junction bases numbered 8, after V lost 5 bases and J lost 5 bases. Per the germline V gene, CDR1 is MNHEY and CDR2 is SVGEGT. The CDR3 is 15 amino acids. The CDR3 DNA reads as TGTGCCAGCAGTCCAACTAGCGGGAGCTTGGACGAGCAGTACTTC. Translation: CASSPTSGSLDEQYF.

This chain connects TRBV20-1 to TRBJ2-5, with D possibly being TRBD1 or TRBD2 (5 bases each). Germline CDR1 is DFQATT and CDR2 is SNEGSKA (reference sequence). The CDR3 consists of 13 residues. The CDR3 is CSFWETTGETQYF. The CDR3 coding sequence is TGCAGCTTCTGGGAGACAACAGGAGAGACCCAGTACTTC.

This clonotype was observed many times. This chain connects TRBV10-3 to TRBJ1-2; D is ambiguous. Trimming stripped 8 bases from V and 0 bases from J, with 10 bases between. Germline assignment: CDR1 ENHRY and CDR2 SYGVKD. The CDR3 totals 13 residues. CDR3 DNA: TGTGCCATCGGTGCGGGAACTAACTATGGCTACACCTTC. Translation: CAIGAGTNYGYTF.

V is TRBV20-1 and J is TRBJ1-4, with TRBD1 identical over 8 bases. The length of the CDR3 is 13 residues. V lost 6 bases to trimming and J lost 7 bases; unmatched junction nucleotides: 7. Germline CDR1 is DFQATT and CDR2 is SNEGSKA (reference sequence). CDR3 sequence (DNA): TGCAGTGCACCAGGGGGCGGGTCTGAAAAACTGTTTTTT. It translates to CSAPGGGSEKLFF.

This clonotype has only a few counts. The V and J genes are TRBV20-1 and TRBJ2-5; D might be TRBD2 (5 bases). The J call is uncertain, as TRBJ2-7 better fits the DNA end. The CDR3 has 14 residues. Germline assignment: CDR1 DFQATT and CDR2 SNEGSKA (reference sequence). Written as DNA, the CDR3 is TGCAGTGCTAGAGGACTAACCCGAAACTACGAGCAGTACTTC. Translation gives CSARGLTRNYEQYF.

This clonotype was picked up a small number of times. This chain connects TRBV3-1 to TRBJ2-1, with 8 bases aligning to TRBD1. The better agreement between TRBJ2-7 and the DNA end casts doubt on the J call. Germline V gene sequence: CDR1 LGHDT, CDR2 YNNKEL (reference sequence). CDR3 size: 17 residues. The CDR3 DNA reads as TGTGCCAGCAGCCAAGATAGGGGGACAGGAAGCTCCTACGAGCAGTACTTC. Protein: CASSQDRGTGSSYEQYF.

This clonotype has just a few counts. The J gene is TRBJ2-1, the V gene TRBV7-2; TRBD1 is a possible D gene (8 bases). TRBJ2-7 matches the DNA end more closely, so the J call is doubtful. Per the germline V gene, CDR1 is SGHTA and CDR2 is FQGNSA. The CDR3 contains 14 residues. The CDR3 DNA sequence: TGTGCCAGCGGCACAGGGGGGGCTTCTTACGAGCAGTACTTC. This translates into CASGTGGASYEQYF.

This chain connects TRBV4-3 to TRBJ2-4, with D maybe TRBD1 (6 bases). Germline V gene lookup returns CDR1 LGHNA and CDR2 YSLEER. The CDR3 is 16 amino acids. Trimming removed 3 bases from V and 2 bases from J, with 14 bases in between. The CDR3 nucleotides are TGCGCCAGCAGCCACAAGACAGGAATCACCAAAAACATTCAGTACTTC. Amino acid sequence: CASSHKTGITKNIQYF.

This clonotype was observed a few times. This rearrangement joins TRBV7-2 to TRBJ1-5, with 9 bases identical to TRBD1. Germline CDR1 SGHTA, CDR2 FQGNSA. CDR3 length: 14 amino acids. The V segment lost 5 bases and the J segment 7 bases; nucleotides outside the gene matches: 6. The CDR3 here is CASSQDRGYQPQHF. In DNA, the CDR3 is TGTGCCAGCAGCCAGGACAGGGGATACCAGCCCCAGCATTTT.

The J gene is TRBJ1-6, the V gene TRBV7-9, with unresolved D. This CDR3 is built from 19 residues. V lost 8 bases and J 0 bases, leaving 23 bases between the germline ends. Germline CDR1 reads SEHNR; CDR2 reads FQNEAQ (reference sequence). For the CDR3, the DNA is TGTGCCAGCTCAGCCTTCTTCTTGCCAAAGAGCTCCTATAATTCACCCCTCCACTTT. This translates into CASSAFFLPKSSYNSPLHF.

J is TRBJ2-5 and V is TRBV7-9; perhaps TRBD2 as D (6 bases). Germline values: CDR1 SEHNR, CDR2 FQNEAQ (reference sequence). Trimming pared 4 bases from V and 1 base from J, leaving 7 bases between. The CDR3 has 13 residues. CDR3 loop: CASSSTSQETQYF. The CDR3 nucleotides are TGTGCCAGCAGCTCGACTAGCCAAGAGACCCAGTACTTC. The entire variable domain, with the rest obtained from reference TRBV7-9 and TRBJ2-5, is as follows: DTGVSQNPRHKITKRGQNVTFRCDPISEHNRLYWYRQTLGQGPEFLTYFQNEAQLEKSRLLSDRFSAERPKGSFSTLEIQRTEQGDSAMYLCASSSTSQETQYFGPGTRLLVL.

The CDR3 DNA follows: TGTGCCAGCAGCCCCGACAGGGGCGGGACCTATGGCTACACCTTC. Protein sequence: CASSPDRGGTYGYTF. This chain connects TRBV9 to TRBJ1-2, with 8 bases aligning to TRBD1. Germline assignment: CDR1 SGDLS and CDR2 YYNGEE. The CDR3 is 15 residues long. With V trimmed by 4 bases and J by 4 bases, 9 bases remained unmatched.

This clonotype has more than one count but fewer than ten. J is TRBJ1-1 and V is TRBV20-1; no firm D call. Germline values: CDR1 DFQATT, CDR2 SNEGSKA (reference sequence). Trimming took 0 bases from V and 5 from J, leaving 13 bases between them. This CDR3 has 14 amino acids. CDR3 nucleotides: TGCAGTGCTAGAGAGGGAGGGAAGGATACTGAAGCTTTCTTT. It yields the protein CSAREGGKDTEAFF.

The chain joins TRBV20-1 to TRBJ2-2; D is uncertain. Germline loops: CDR1 DFQATT, CDR2 SNEGSKA (reference sequence). CDR3 length: 11 residues. Trimming pared 0 bases from V and 8 bases from J, leaving 4 bases between. The CDR3 nucleotides are TGCAGTGCTAGAGATGTAGGGGAGCTGTTTTTT. Its translation is CSARDVGELFF.

The chain links TRBV28 to TRBJ2-7; 11 bases agree with TRBD1. The trim removed 6 bases at V and 4 bases at J, leaving 8 bases unmatched. Germline V gene sequence: CDR1 MDHEN, CDR2 SYDVKM. CDR3 length: 15 residues. Written as DNA, the CDR3 is TGTGCCAGCAGGCGAACCGGGACAGGGGGTTACGAGCAGTACTTC. Amino acids: CASRRTGTGGYEQYF.

Ten or more counts support this clonotype. The chain combines TRBV5-1 with TRBJ2-5; tentative D call: TRBD2 (6 bases). The CDR3 spans 14 residues. Germline CDR1 SGHRS, CDR2 YFSETQ. Trimming left V 0 bases short and J 5 bases short, with 11 bases between. This CDR3 is CASSLVPAGETQYF. For the CDR3, the DNA is TGCGCCAGCAGCTTGGTACCTGCGGGGGAGACCCAGTACTTC.

The DNA of the CDR3 is TGTGCCAGCAGTAAAACGAGCACAGAACATGGCTACACCTTC. This translates into CASSKTSTEHGYTF. The chain joins TRBV6-2 or TRBV6-3 to TRBJ1-2; D call uncertain. The germline V and J ends were trimmed by 5 bases and 6 bases, with 16 bases remaining between them. Germline-derived CDR1 and CDR2 are MNHEY and SVGEGT. CDR3 length: 14 amino acids.